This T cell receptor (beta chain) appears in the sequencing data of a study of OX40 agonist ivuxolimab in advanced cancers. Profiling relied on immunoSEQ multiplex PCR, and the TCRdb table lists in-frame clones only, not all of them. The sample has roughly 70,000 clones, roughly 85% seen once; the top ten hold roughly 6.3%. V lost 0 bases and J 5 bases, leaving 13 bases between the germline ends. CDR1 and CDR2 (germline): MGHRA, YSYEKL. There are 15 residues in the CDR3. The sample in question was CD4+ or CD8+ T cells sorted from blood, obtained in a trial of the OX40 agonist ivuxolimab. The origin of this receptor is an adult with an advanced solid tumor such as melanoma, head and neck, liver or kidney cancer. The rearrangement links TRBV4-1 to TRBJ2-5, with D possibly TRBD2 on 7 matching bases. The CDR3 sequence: CASSQDSGGRETQYF. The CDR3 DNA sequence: TGCGCCAGCAGCCAAGATTCCGGGGGGCGGGAGACCCAGTACTTC.